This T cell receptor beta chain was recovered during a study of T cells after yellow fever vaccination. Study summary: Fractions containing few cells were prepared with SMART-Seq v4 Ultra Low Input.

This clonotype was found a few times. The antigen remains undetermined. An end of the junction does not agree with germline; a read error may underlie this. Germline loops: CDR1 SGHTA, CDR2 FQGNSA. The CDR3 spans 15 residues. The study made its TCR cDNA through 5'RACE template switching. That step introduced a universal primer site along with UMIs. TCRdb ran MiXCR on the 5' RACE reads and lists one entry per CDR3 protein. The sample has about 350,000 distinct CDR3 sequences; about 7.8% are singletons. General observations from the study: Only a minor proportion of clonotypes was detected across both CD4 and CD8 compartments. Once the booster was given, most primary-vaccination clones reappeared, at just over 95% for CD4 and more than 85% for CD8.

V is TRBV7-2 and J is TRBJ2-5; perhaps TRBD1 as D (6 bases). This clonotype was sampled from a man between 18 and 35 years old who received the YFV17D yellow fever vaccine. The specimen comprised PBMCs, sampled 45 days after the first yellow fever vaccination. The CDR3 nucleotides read TGTGCCAGCAGCTTAGCGCGTGGGGGCCAAGGGACCCAGTACTTC. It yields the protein CASSLARGGQGTQYF.